This TCR beta chain stems from a study of a mutant IDH1 vaccine in newly diagnosed glioma. Points on this clone: The antigen is not known.

The method was immunoSEQ multiplex PCR; TCRdb's version includes in-frame clones alone and lacks a portion of them. The sample holds some 50,000 clones, 65% seen once. The trim removed 0 bases at V and 3 bases at J, leaving 5 bases unmatched. Germline V gene sequence: CDR1 SGHNT, CDR2 YYREEE (reference sequence). The CDR3 runs to 15 residues. Time point reported: week 47, end of study. Vaccination comprised doses that each held 300 ug of mutant IDH1 20-mer peptide, plus topical imiquimod. The genes are TRBV5-4 and TRBJ1-1, with 7 positions matching TRBD1. The sequence was obtained from a man aged 35-49 years with glioma. Some clones in this sample may be carry-over from other donors' samples. The material was peripheral blood mononuclear cells (PBMCs), obtained from a glioma patient whose treatment included an IDH1 peptide vaccine. The CDR3 nucleotides read TGTGCCAGCAGCTTGGGACAGGGTTTGGACACTGAAGCTTTCTTT. Its protein is CASSLGQGLDTEAFF.